A single sample gave rise to the 24 T cell receptor beta chains below, sequenced in a study of breast tumors, draining lymph nodes, adjacent tissues. TCRdb used MiXCR to reprocess the multiplex PCR reads, holding one entry per CDR3 protein. The data show roughly 32,000 distinct CDR3 sequences, around a third seen once. The sample consisted of breast tumor tissue. The receptor set was obtained from a female donor with breast cancer. Some clones in this sample may be carry-over from other donors' samples.

As concerns this clonotype: This CDR3 fails to terminate in the conserved phenylalanine or tryptophan, so it likely reflects a read error. This chain links TRBV15 with TRBJ2-1; 8 bases agree with TRBD1. The CDR3 spans 17 residues. Germline V gives CDR1 LNHNV, CDR2 YYDKDF (reference sequence). Germline trimming cut 1 base from V and 6 bases from J; bases unmatched to any gene: 11. This CDR3 is CATSRGREQGDFNEQFL. DNA of the CDR3: TGTGCCACCAGCAGAGGTCGGGAACAGGGGGATTTCAATGAGCAGTTCCTC.

This clonotype was seen at least ten times. This rearrangement joins TRBV3-1 to TRBJ1-6, with D perhaps matching TRBD1 (6 bases). V was trimmed by 4 bases and J by 5 bases, leaving 15 bases between them. CDR1 and CDR2 from the germline V gene are LGHDT and YNNKEL (reference sequence). CDR3 length: 16 amino acids. DNA of the CDR3: TGTGCCAGCAGCCTAGGACAGCCTGAGGATAATTCACCCCTCCACTTT. It is translated as CASSLGQPEDNSPLHF.

Concerning this clonotype itself: A much larger clone lies one base from this, so it may be a read error. The chain recombines TRBV27 with TRBJ2-7; 13 bases fit TRBD2. Germline V gene sequence: CDR1 MNHEY, CDR2 SMNVEV (reference sequence). The V and J ends lost 4 bases and 7 bases, in that order; junction bases with no gene match: 10. The CDR3 has 16 residues. CDR3 coding DNA: TGTGCCAGCAGTTGGACTAGCGGGGGTATGGGAGGGGAGCAGTACTTC. Its translation is CASSWTSGGMGGEQYF.

This clonotype was counted ten times or more. The chain links TRBV11-1 to TRBJ2-1; 8 nucleotides agree with TRBD2. With V trimmed by 3 bases and J by 3 bases, 1 base remained unmatched. Germline CDR1 is SGHAT and CDR2 is FQDESV (reference sequence). The CDR3 loop spans 14 amino acids. CDR3 sequence: CASSFSGVYNEQFF. The CDR3 region has the DNA TGTGCCAGCAGCTTTAGCGGGGTCTACAATGAGCAGTTCTTC.

This clonotype was found a few times. The CDR3 here is CASSLVGTTGELFF. DNA of the CDR3: TGTGCCAGCAGCTTGGTGGGGACCACCGGGGAGCTGTTTTTT. This rearrangement joins TRBV5-6 to TRBJ2-2; D is perhaps TRBD1 or TRBD2 (5 bases each). With 0 bases removed from V and 4 bases from J, the gap between germline ends came to 7 bases. CDR1 is SGHDT and CDR2 is YYEEEE in the germline V gene. The CDR3 has 14 residues. Supplemented by reference TRBV5-6 and TRBJ2-2, the full variable domain reads DAGVTQSPTHLIKTRGQQVTLRCSPKSGHDTVSWYQQALGQGPQFIFQYYEEEERQRGNFPDRFSGHQFPNYSSELNVNALLLGDSALYLCASSLVGTTGELFFGEGSRLTVL.

This clonotype appeared many times. V gene TRBV3-1 combines with J gene TRBJ2-7; 9 bases map to TRBD2. This CDR3 has 13 residues. Germline assignment: CDR1 LGHDT and CDR2 YNNKEL (reference sequence). Trimming at V came to 3 bases and at J to 3 bases, leaving 0 bases not matched to a gene. The CDR3 coding sequence is TGTGCCAGCAGCCATAGCGGGAGCTACGAGCAGTACTTC. As protein: CASSHSGSYEQYF.

This clonotype was recorded at least ten times. V and J are TRBV7-3 and TRBJ1-5; TRBD1 might be the D (6 bases). From germline, CDR1 is SGHTA and CDR2 FQGTGA. The CDR3 runs 15 residues. V dropped 9 bases and J dropped 3 bases, with 18 bases sitting between them. CDR3 DNA sequence: TGTGCCAGAGGGGGGATCACAGTCAACAATCAGCCCCAGCATTTT. Translated, it gives CARGGITVNNQPQHF. Variable domain in full (rest from reference TRBV7-3 and TRBJ1-5): GAGVSQTPSNKVTEKGKYVELRCDPISGHTALYWYRQSLGQGPEFLIYFQGTGAADDSGLPNDRFFAVRPEGSVSTLKIQRTERGDSAVYLCARGGITVNNQPQHFGDGTRLSIL.

This clonotype was detected ten times or more. The J gene is TRBJ2-2, the V gene TRBV7-8; 7 bases fit TRBD1. V shed 2 bases and J 7 bases; nucleotides not matched to a gene: 10. Looked up from germline, CDR1 is SGHVS and CDR2 is FQNEAQ. The CDR3 contains 16 residues. CDR3 residues: CASSLHPRQGLGELFF. The CDR3 DNA reads TGTGCCAGCAGCTTACACCCCCGACAGGGTCTCGGGGAGCTGTTTTTT.

This clonotype was seen repeatedly, ten times or more. The chain links TRBV7-9 to TRBJ1-5; 8 bases are a match to TRBD1. Looked up from germline, CDR1 is SEHNR and CDR2 is FQNEAQ (reference sequence). CDR3 length equals 16 residues. Germline trimming cut 2 bases from V and 5 bases from J; bases unmatched to any gene: 8. The CDR3 is CASSLSRAGGHQPQHF. The CDR3 DNA reads as TGTGCCAGCAGCTTATCGCGCGCAGGGGGCCATCAGCCCCAGCATTTT.

This clonotype was observed at least ten times. This chain uses TRBV2 with TRBJ2-7; TRBD2 matches at 14 bases. The V gene's germline CDR1 is SNHLY and CDR2 FYNNEI. This CDR3 is 14 amino acids long. J gave up 6 bases and V 6 bases, and 4 bases lay outside the gene matches. The CDR3 here is CASRRLAGGFEQYF. The DNA for the CDR3 is TGTGCCAGCAGGAGACTAGCGGGAGGGTTCGAGCAGTACTTC.

The gene calls are TRBV5-6 and TRBJ1-3; 10 nucleotides match TRBD1. This CDR3 has 16 residues. The V gene's germline CDR1 is SGHDT and CDR2 YYEEEE. After removal of 5 bases from V and 5 bases from J, the junction contained 10 bases not matched to a gene. The chain's CDR3 is CASRSKGTGARNTIYF. Here the CDR3 DNA reads TGTGCCAGCAGAAGTAAAGGGACAGGGGCTAGAAACACCATATATTTT. The full variable domain, in which reference TRBV5-6 and TRBJ1-3 provide the parts outside the CDR3, is DAGVTQSPTHLIKTRGQQVTLRCSPKSGHDTVSWYQQALGQGPQFIFQYYEEEERQRGNFPDRFSGHQFPNYSSELNVNALLLGDSALYLCASRSKGTGARNTIYFGEGSWLTVV.

In its sample, this clonotype was seen a few times. The J gene is TRBJ2-2, the V gene TRBV5-1; possible D gene TRBD1, 6 bases. V dropped 6 bases and J dropped 8 bases, with 11 bases sitting between them. The CDR3 contains 12 residues. The germline V gene encodes CDR1 SGHRS and CDR2 YFSETQ. The CDR3 spells CASMTGLGELFF. The CDR3 nucleotides read TGCGCCAGCATGACAGGTTTGGGGGAGCTGTTTTTT.

The V call is TRBV19, the J call TRBJ2-2; 11 nucleotides align to TRBD2. This CDR3 has 18 residues. Germline-derived CDR1 and CDR2 are LNHDA and SQIVND (reference sequence). Losses at the gene ends were 5 bases for V and 2 bases for J; bases not matched to a gene: 10. This chain's CDR3 is CASSLRLLAGDNTGELFF. For the CDR3, the DNA is TGTGCCAGTAGTCTTAGATTACTAGCGGGAGATAACACCGGGGAGCTGTTTTTT.

Points on this clonotype: This could be a read error, since a much larger clone is one nucleotide away. V is TRBV30 and J is TRBJ1-2; D is unclear. The CDR3 runs to 12 residues. Germline CDR1 GTSNPN, CDR2 SVGIG (reference sequence). Trimming cost V 5 bases and J 3 bases, with 10 bases left between them. CDR3 sequence (DNA): TGTGCCTGGGCCAGAGAAGACTATGGCTACACCTTC. This codes for CAWAREDYGYTF.

The chain couples TRBV4-3 to TRBJ2-1, with no clear D. CDR3 length: 13 residues. Trimming cost V 0 bases and J 12 bases, with 12 bases left between them. Germline loops: CDR1 LGHNA, CDR2 YSLEER. This CDR3 is CASSQEWGRAQFF. The CDR3 coding sequence is TGCGCCAGCAGCCAAGAGTGGGGAAGGGCGCAGTTCTTC.

This clonotype was seen at least ten times. The rearrangement links TRBV30 to TRBJ2-2; the D is unclear. Germline V gene lookup returns CDR1 GTSNPN and CDR2 SVGIG (reference sequence). This CDR3 has 12 amino acids. The V gene lost 3 bases and the J gene lost 3 bases, with 5 bases spanning the gap. The CDR3: CAWSPDTGELFF. The CDR3 DNA is TGTGCCTGGAGCCCTGACACCGGGGAGCTGTTTTTT.

The CDR3 DNA reads as TGTGCCAGCAGTTTCCATGACAGGGGGCCCACCGGGGAGCTGTTTTTT. Its protein is CASSFHDRGPTGELFF. J is TRBJ2-2 and V is TRBV27, with 10 positions matching TRBD1. The CDR3 runs 16 residues. Germline values: CDR1 MNHEY, CDR2 SMNVEV (reference sequence). Unmatched junction bases numbered 5, after V lost 3 bases and J lost 4 bases.

The J gene is TRBJ2-1, the V gene TRBV24-1, with 8 bases matching TRBD2. CDR3 length: 16 residues. With V trimmed by 3 bases and J by 8 bases, 11 bases remained unmatched. The germline V gene encodes CDR1 KGHDR and CDR2 SFDVKD. The CDR3 reads CATSDPFAGGRDEQFF. DNA for the CDR3: TGTGCCACCAGTGATCCTTTTGCGGGAGGAAGAGATGAGCAGTTCTTC.

A few counts support this clonotype. CDR3 sequence: CASIRTSGSNTGELFF. In DNA form, the CDR3 reads TGTGCCAGTATCCGGACTAGCGGGAGTAACACCGGGGAGCTGTTTTTT. This chain links TRBV19 with TRBJ2-2; 13 positions match TRBD2. The J segment lost 2 bases and the V segment lost 7 bases, leaving 4 bases of the junction unmatched. The CDR3 is 16 amino acids. Germline CDR1 and CDR2: LNHDA and SQIVND (reference sequence).

This clonotype appeared a few times. The chain joins TRBV6-2 or TRBV6-3 to TRBJ2-5, with 8 bases aligning to TRBD1. The CDR3 is 15 amino acids. Germline V lookup: CDR1 MNHEY, CDR2 SVGEGT. V trimming: 5 bases; J trimming: 0 bases; junction bases outside the gene matches: 5. The CDR3 bases are TGTGCCAGCAGTACCAACAGGGGGTACCAAGAGACCCAGTACTTC. Translation gives CASSTNRGYQETQYF.

The chain joins TRBV19 to TRBJ1-5; unclear D gene. Germline CDR1 reads LNHDA; CDR2 reads SQIVND (reference sequence). The germline V and J ends were trimmed by 6 bases and 7 bases, with 19 bases remaining between them. This CDR3 region has 15 residues. CDR3 DNA: TGTGCCAGTAGAGGACTATCTGGGCCTGGGCAGCCCCAGCATTTT. It specifies CASRGLSGPGQPQHF.

This clonotype was seen ten or more times. V and J are TRBV3-1 and TRBJ2-7; D is uncertain. This CDR3 is built from 11 residues. Germline loops: CDR1 LGHDT, CDR2 YNNKEL (reference sequence). The V and J ends lost 5 bases and 3 bases respectively, with 5 bases between them. This CDR3 reads CASSDVYEQYF. DNA of the CDR3: TGTGCCAGCAGCGACGTCTACGAGCAGTACTTC.

This chain links TRBV11-3 with TRBJ2-1; D not certain. CDR3 length: 13 residues. V was shortened by 2 bases and J by 4 bases, with 6 bases between the two germline ends. Germline V lookup: CDR1 SGHNT, CDR2 YENEEA. The DNA for the CDR3 is TGTGCCAGCAGCTTAAACGTATACAATGAGCAGTTCTTC. Translation gives CASSLNVYNEQFF. The whole variable domain, filled in from reference TRBV11-3 and TRBJ2-1, reads EAGVVQSPRYKIIEKKQPVAFWCNPISGHNTLYWYLQNLGQGPELLIRYENEEAVDDSQLPKDRFSAERLKGVDSTLKIQPAELGDSAVYLCASSLNVYNEQFFGPGTRLTVL.

In this sample, this clonotype turned up many times. V and J are TRBV29-1 and TRBJ2-7; D is undetermined. This CDR3 comprises 12 residues. The V end was cut by 3 bases, the J end by 2 bases, with 8 bases between. Germline CDR1 is SQVTM and CDR2 is ANQGSEA. In nucleotides, the CDR3 is TGCAGCGTTGACGTCGGGCCCTACGAGCAGTACTTC. Encoded protein: CSVDVGPYEQYF.